This T cell receptor (beta chain) appears in the sequencing data of a study of T cell responses to AZD1222 COVID-19 vaccine (dated by TCRdb to the early 2020s). With respect to the entire study: AZD1222 recipients whose second dose came at about 4 weeks and those whose second dose came at about 12 weeks were combined into one group, since spike-specific TCR depth and breadth did not differ between the two schedules. TCR sequencing was performed for 230 to 250 trial participants, of whom roughly 200 were given two doses of AZD1222 and 26 were given two doses of MenACWY control vaccine. Enrollment into the trials was organized by age into subgroups of 18-55, 56-69 and 70-plus years, and those subgroups contained approximately 150, 30 and 60 TCR-sequenced participants, respectively. General study outcomes and caveats: Reportedly, almost half of the unique spike-specific TCRs recognized epitopes lying outside the regions that are mutated in the B.1.351 and B.1.1.7 variants. Because no day 14 peak-response samples were available, the repertoires could be characterized only after the peak T cell response. The 56-69-year group was small, and its depth increase did not reach significance, likely because of low power. Vaccine-associated CD4 TCRs spanned the whole spike protein, with dominant responses in regions 160-218 and 743-854. Conclusions about previously exposed vaccinees are limited, since just a handful of AZD1222 recipients were seropositive for SARS-CoV-2 at baseline. After two AZD1222 doses, spike-specific TCR breadth and depth were significantly higher than at day 0 and than in MenACWY recipients. Most participants were white British and females outnumbered males, and the authors suggested that clonal diversity may have been underestimated.

Sample time point, as interpreted from the label and publication: baseline before first vaccination. The vaccinee samples were drawn from two UK trials, COV001 and COV002, one of which was a single-blind randomized controlled phase 2/3 trial testing AZD1222 (ChAdOx1 nCoV-19) in healthy adults. Trial participant PBMC samples were collected at day 0 and day 28 after the second dose for TCRbeta chain sequencing. CDR1 and CDR2 were assigned from the germline V gene as MNHNS and SASEGT. The CDR3 measures 17 amino acids from cysteine to phenylalanine. Of all the DNA, just the CDR3 is kept, 51 bases in frame from base 1. Unmatched junction bases come to 9, with V trimmed by 4 bases and J by 4 bases. As for this clone: What antigen it recognizes has not been identified. The sample holds no much larger clone one base away, and base qualities are not on file.

The CDR3 regions of human TCRbeta chains were analyzed by immunosequencing. The authors processed their data as follows. Repertoire TCRs were matched against a reference library of SARS-CoV-2-specific TCRs generated with the MIRA antigen-specificity platform. Breadth was defined as the fraction of unique TCRs that were SARS-CoV-2-associated. Depth was defined as the fraction of total T cells that were SARS-CoV-2-associated. Using the MIRA data, every spike-specific TCR was mapped to the spike region that the TCR reacted to and assigned to either a CD4 or a CD8 class. Log10-transformed breadth and depth values were compared by one-way ANOVA with Sidak's multiple comparisons tests. Drawn from immuneACCESS, this table holds only the in-frame rearrangements with V and J called that TCRdb kept. Clones are partly lost; checked studies trace under half to an unresolved V gene and leave the rest unexplained. V and J calls and clone size are as listed in that table; D and trimming were resolved from the DNA. The sample includes over 95,000 clones, with just over 90% observed a single time. Of the sample, roughly 13% falls within the top ten clones.

The sample here was peripheral blood, taken on day 0 of AZD1222 vaccination. The clonotype was recovered from an adult in good health. Here the chain combines TRBV6-1 and TRBJ2-3; 12 bases in between match TRBD2. The CDR3 corresponds to CASSVGHRTSGADTQYF. The nucleotide sequence reads as follows: TGTGCCAGCAGTGTGGGTCACCGGACTAGCGGGGCAGATACGCAGTATTTT.